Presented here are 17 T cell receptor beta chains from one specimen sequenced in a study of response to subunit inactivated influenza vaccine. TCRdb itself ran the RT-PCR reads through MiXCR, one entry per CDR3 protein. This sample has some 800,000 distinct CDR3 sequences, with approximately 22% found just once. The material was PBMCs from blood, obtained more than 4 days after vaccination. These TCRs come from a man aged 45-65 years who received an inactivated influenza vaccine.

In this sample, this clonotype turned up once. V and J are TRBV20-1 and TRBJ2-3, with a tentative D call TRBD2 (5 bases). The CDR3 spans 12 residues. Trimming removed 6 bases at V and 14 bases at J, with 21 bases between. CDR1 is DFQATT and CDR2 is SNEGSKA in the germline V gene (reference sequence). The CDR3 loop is CSASRTSSVRYF. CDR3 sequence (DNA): TGCAGTGCCTCTCGGACTTCCTCCGTTCGGTATTTT.

The CDR3 spells CSAEWATDNYGYTF. The CDR3, as DNA: TGCAGTGCTGAGTGGGCGACAGATAACTATGGCTACACCTTC. The chain is built from TRBV20-1 and TRBJ1-2; the D gene is possibly TRBD1 (5 bases). Germline values: CDR1 DFQATT, CDR2 SNEGSKA (reference sequence). This CDR3 is 14 amino acids long. Trimming took 5 bases from V and 1 from J, leaving 14 bases between them.

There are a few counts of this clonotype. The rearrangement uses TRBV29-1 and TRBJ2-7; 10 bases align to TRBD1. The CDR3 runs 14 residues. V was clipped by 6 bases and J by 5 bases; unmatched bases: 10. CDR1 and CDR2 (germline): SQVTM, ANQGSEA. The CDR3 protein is CSVETGGAYHEQYF. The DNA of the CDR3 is TGCAGCGTGGAGACAGGGGGCGCGTATCACGAGCAGTACTTC.

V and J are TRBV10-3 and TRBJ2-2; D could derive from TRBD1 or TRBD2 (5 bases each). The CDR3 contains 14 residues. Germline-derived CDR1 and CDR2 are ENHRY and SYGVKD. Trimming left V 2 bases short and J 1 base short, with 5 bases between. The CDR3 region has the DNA TGTGCCATCAGTGAGGGGGGGAACACCGGGGAGCTGTTTTTT. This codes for CAISEGGNTGELFF.

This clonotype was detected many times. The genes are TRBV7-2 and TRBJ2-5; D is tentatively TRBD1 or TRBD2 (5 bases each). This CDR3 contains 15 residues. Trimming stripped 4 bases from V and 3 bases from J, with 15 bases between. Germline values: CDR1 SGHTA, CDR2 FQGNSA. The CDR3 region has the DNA TGTGCCAGCAGCTCCTTGGGGGTCGAGGAAGAGACCCAGTACTTC. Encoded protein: CASSSLGVEEETQYF.

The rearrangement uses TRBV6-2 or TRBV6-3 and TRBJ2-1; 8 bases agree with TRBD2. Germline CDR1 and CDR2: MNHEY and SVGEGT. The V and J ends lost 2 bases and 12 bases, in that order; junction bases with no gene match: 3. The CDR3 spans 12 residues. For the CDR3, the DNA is TGTGCCAGCAGTTACGTGGCGGGAGGGCAGTTCTTC. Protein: CASSYVAGGQFF.

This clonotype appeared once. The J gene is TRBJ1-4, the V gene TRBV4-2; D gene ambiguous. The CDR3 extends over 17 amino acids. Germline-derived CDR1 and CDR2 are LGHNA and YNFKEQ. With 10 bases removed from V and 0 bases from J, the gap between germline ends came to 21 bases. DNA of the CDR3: TGTGCCATGGGCCCCGGGCTCCTCAGCGCAACTAATGAAAAACTGTTTTTT. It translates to CAMGPGLLSATNEKLFF.

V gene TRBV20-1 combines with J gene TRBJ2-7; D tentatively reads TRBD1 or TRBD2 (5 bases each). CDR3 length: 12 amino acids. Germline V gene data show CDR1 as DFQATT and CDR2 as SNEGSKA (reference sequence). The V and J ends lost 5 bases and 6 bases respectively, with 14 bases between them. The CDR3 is CSARGPVGEQYF. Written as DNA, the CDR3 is TGCAGTGCTCGGGGCCCCGTCGGCGAGCAGTACTTC.

CDR3 nucleotide sequence: TGTGCCAGCAGCTTAGGTACTAGCGGGAACGACGAGCAGTACTTC. Its translation is CASSLGTSGNDEQYF. The rearrangement uses TRBV7-6 and TRBJ2-7, with 10 bases identical to TRBD2. Germline loops: CDR1 SGHVS, CDR2 FNYEAQ. V shed 1 base and J 5 bases; nucleotides not matched to a gene: 5. The CDR3 runs to 15 residues.

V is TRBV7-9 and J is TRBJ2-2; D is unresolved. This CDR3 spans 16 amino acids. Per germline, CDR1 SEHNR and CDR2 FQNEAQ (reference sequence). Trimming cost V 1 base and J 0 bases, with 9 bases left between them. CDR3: CASSLERYSNTGELFF. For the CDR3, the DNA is TGTGCCAGCAGCTTAGAGCGATACTCGAACACCGGGGAGCTGTTTTTT.

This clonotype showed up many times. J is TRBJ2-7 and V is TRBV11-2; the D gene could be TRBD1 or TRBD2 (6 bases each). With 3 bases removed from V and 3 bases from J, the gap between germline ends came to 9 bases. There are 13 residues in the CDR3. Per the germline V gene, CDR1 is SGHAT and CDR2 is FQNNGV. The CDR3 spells CASSLGGHYEQYF. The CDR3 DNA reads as TGTGCCAGCAGCTTGGGGGGCCACTACGAGCAGTACTTC.

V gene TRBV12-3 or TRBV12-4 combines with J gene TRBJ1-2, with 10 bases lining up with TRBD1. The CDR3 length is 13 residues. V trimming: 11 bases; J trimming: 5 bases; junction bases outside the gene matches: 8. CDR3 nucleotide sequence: TGTGCCGGCAAAGGGACAGGGGATTATGGCTACACCTTC. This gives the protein CAGKGTGDYGYTF.

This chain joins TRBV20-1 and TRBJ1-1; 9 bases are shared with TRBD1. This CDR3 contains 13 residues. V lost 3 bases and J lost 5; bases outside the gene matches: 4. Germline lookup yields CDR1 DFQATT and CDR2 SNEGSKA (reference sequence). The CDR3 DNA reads TGCAGTGCTAGGGGGACAGGGAGGACTGAAGCTTTCTTT. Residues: CSARGTGRTEAFF.

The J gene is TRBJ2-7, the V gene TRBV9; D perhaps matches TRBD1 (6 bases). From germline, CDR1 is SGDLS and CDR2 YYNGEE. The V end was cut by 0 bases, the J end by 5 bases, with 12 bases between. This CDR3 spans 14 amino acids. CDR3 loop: CASSVEAWTDEQYF. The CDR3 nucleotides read TGTGCCAGCAGCGTAGAGGCGTGGACAGACGAGCAGTACTTC.

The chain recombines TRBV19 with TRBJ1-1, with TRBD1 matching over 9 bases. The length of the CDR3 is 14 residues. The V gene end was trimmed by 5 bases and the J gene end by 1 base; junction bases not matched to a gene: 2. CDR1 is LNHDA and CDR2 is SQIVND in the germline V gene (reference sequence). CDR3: CASSVDRGNTEAFF. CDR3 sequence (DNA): TGTGCCAGTAGTGTGGACAGGGGGAACACTGAAGCTTTCTTT.

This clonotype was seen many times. The CDR3 DNA reads TGTGCCAGCAGTTTTCGAGGACTGAACACCGGGGAGCTGTTTTTT. It translates to CASSFRGLNTGELFF. The V and J genes are TRBV12-3 or TRBV12-4 and TRBJ2-2, with D possibly matching TRBD2 (5 bases). V was pared by 3 bases and J by 1 base, with 9 bases between. CDR3 length equals 15 residues.

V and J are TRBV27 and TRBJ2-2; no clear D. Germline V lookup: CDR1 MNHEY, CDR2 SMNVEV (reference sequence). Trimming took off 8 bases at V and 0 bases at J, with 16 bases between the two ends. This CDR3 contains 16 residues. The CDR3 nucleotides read TGTGCCAGCCAACCAAGGATAACCACGAACACCGGGGAGCTGTTTTTT. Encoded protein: CASQPRITTNTGELFF.